Listed here are 2 T cell receptor beta chains from one sample, sequenced in a study of blood T cells in healthy people across ages. Together with a sample-barcoded 5' primer, a J-beta primer mix was included in a second PCR lasting about 6 to 11 cycles. TCRdb reprocessed the 5' RACE reads via MiXCR and lists one record per CDR3 protein. The sample has 2 million or so distinct CDR3 sequences, around 50% seen once. The sequenced sample consisted of blood. These TCRs come from a woman aged 40 to 50 in good health.

J is TRBJ2-2 and V is TRBV5-1; D tentatively fits TRBD1 or TRBD2 (5 bases each). The V gene's germline CDR1 is SGHRS and CDR2 YFSETQ. V lost 1 base and J 1 base, leaving 11 bases between the germline ends. There are 16 residues in the CDR3. CDR3 in amino acids: CASSLSVGVNTGELFF. The CDR3 DNA is TGCGCCAGCAGCTTGTCTGTGGGGGTGAACACCGGGGAGCTGTTTTTT.

The gene calls are TRBV12-3 or TRBV12-4 and TRBJ1-2, with TRBD1 as a possible D gene (6 bases). Trimming removed 7 bases at V and 7 bases at J, with 19 bases between. The length of the CDR3 is 14 residues. The CDR3 nucleotides are TGTGCCAGCACCAGATCGGGGGCCTCCAGTGGCTACACCTTC. Encoded protein: CASTRSGASSGYTF.